This record looks at one T cell receptor (beta chain) sequence and its context. Its antigen is currently unknown. The same CDR3 is also encoded by other DNA sequences in this sample. The entry originates in a study of shared clonotypes between healthy human individuals. Study summary: CD4 naive and CD4 memory each took three plates per donor, while CD8 naive took two and CD8 memory one.

Only CD45RO-negative cells positively selected for CCR7 counted as naive CD8 cells, so terminally differentiated effector memory CD45RA+ cells were excluded. Recent vaccinations or acute infections were absent in the healthy HIV-negative adult donors. Sequenced by immunoSEQ multiplex PCR; TCRdb stores in-frame clones only, minus some. Of roughly 2,000,000 clones listed, 90% to 95% are singletons. Study-level points and caveats: An anticipated effect of sequencing depth on clonotype sharing among donors was recognized. Depth was large, yet rarefaction showed that sorted-subset sequencing was incomplete.

CDR3 length: 14 residues. The germline CDR1 and CDR2 sequences are MNHEY and SMNVEV (reference sequence). V was cut by 5 bases and J by 1 base, with 9 bases left in between. The sequence came from a man aged 18 to 29 in good health. Some clones in this sample may be carry-over from other donors' samples. The sample comprised naive CD8+ T cells from PBMCs. The V call is TRBV27, the J call TRBJ1-5; D remains ambiguous. Here the CDR3 reads CASSLRLSNQPQHF. The CDR3 bases are TGTGCCAGCAGTCTTCGACTGAGCAATCAGCCCCAGCATTTT.